This T cell receptor beta chain was documented in a study of early T cells in non-severe SARS-CoV-2 infection. Turning to the study itself: Chains were unpaired, as sequencing was done on bulk RNA from unsorted whole blood.

Overall study findings and caveats: In VDJdb matching, anti-spike CD8 responses were favored while private and CD4 specificities went missing.

This clonotype was detected many times. The antigen is undetermined. Individual cDNA molecules each received unique molecular identifiers attached to them. TCRdb reanalysed the 5' RACE reads using MiXCR and keeps one entry per CDR3 protein. Of approximately 70,000 distinct CDR3 sequences detected, approximately 5% appear once; the ten largest clones hold approximately 7%. Sequencing used whole blood, obtained at baseline. The source is an adult who was a healthcare worker with PCR-confirmed SARS-CoV-2 infection or an uninfected control (not recorded which).

CDR3 sequence (DNA): TGTGCCAGCAGTTACTCGATTCAAGCGGGAGGCTACGAGCAGTACTTC. This translates into CASSYSIQAGGYEQYF. The chain couples TRBV6-5 to TRBJ2-7; 9 bases fit TRBD2. J lost 3 bases, V lost 0 bases, and 6 bases had no gene match. This CDR3 region has 16 residues. Germline V CDR1 and CDR2: MNHEY, SVGAGI.